The 10 T cell receptor beta chains presented below share a single source sample, sequenced in a study of cytomegalovirus exposure and HLA in healthy donors. 13 Jbeta primers and 60 Vbeta primers were used for the PCR. Here immunoSEQ multiplex PCR was the method, and the copy in TCRdb shows in-frame clones only, minus some. The sample holds about 150,000 clones, 70% to 80% seen once. Source material: PBMCs. These receptor sequences come from a man between 35 and 55 years old in good health and CMV-seronegative.

The V gene is TRBV5-1, the J gene TRBJ2-3; TRBD2 might be the D (6 bases). Germline lookup yields CDR1 SGHRS and CDR2 YFSETQ. Deletions cut 0 bases from V and 4 bases from J, with 12 bases between. The CDR3 has 15 amino acids. The CDR3 sequence is CASSLGDPGADTQYF. CDR3 nucleotides: TGCGCCAGCAGCTTGGGGGACCCGGGAGCAGATACGCAGTATTTT.

This clone is a singleton in its sample. The chain employs TRBV10-3 and TRBJ2-7; D may be TRBD2 (5 bases). V was shortened by 0 bases and J by 4 bases, with 13 bases between the two germline ends. From germline, CDR1 is ENHRY and CDR2 SYGVKD. The CDR3 length is 15 residues. The CDR3 sequence is CAISESADPRYEQYV. The CDR3, as DNA: TGTGCCATCAGTGAGTCAGCGGACCCTCGGTACGAGCAGTACGTC.

The chain carries TRBV11-2 and TRBJ2-7; 12 bases align to TRBD2. This CDR3 region has 15 residues. The J segment lost 4 bases and the V segment lost 6 bases, leaving 7 bases of the junction unmatched. Germline V lookup: CDR1 SGHAT, CDR2 FQNNGV. The CDR3 nucleotides are TGTGCCAGCAGTCCGACTAGCGGGAGTGGATACGAGCAGTACGTC. Amino acid sequence: CASSPTSGSGYEQYV.

This chain links TRBV28 with TRBJ2-2; TRBD1 agrees at 7 bases. The CDR3 contains 16 residues. V lost 3 bases, J lost 5 bases, and 9 bases stayed unmatched. Germline loops: CDR1 MDHEN, CDR2 SYDVKM. The CDR3 here is CASSFPGAGGTGELFF. The CDR3 DNA reads TGTGCCAGCAGTTTCCCCGGGGCAGGGGGTACCGGGGAGCTGTTTTTT.

This chain uses TRBV29-1 with TRBJ2-7, with D tentatively TRBD1 (6 bases). V gave up 5 bases and J gave up 1 base, with 12 bases separating them. CDR3 length: 13 residues. Germline-derived CDR1 and CDR2 are SQVTM and ANQGSEA. Written as DNA, the CDR3 is TGCAGCGTTCTACAGGGTGGATCCTACGAGCAGTACTTC. Translation gives CSVLQGGSYEQYF.

The CDR3 region has the DNA TGTGCCAGCAGCGTAGCGGTTAGCTCCTACAATGAGCAGTTCTTC. This encodes CASSVAVSSYNEQFF. J is TRBJ2-1 and V is TRBV9; D gene unclear. The CDR3 totals 15 residues. Germline V gives CDR1 SGDLS, CDR2 YYNGEE. Trimming shortened V by 0 bases and J by 0 bases, and 7 bases separated the two germline ends.

The chain employs TRBV6-6 and TRBJ2-1, with TRBD2 matching 7 bases. Germline assignment: CDR1 MNHNY and CDR2 SVGAGI (reference sequence). With 2 bases clipped from V and 5 bases from J, the junction kept 6 bases outside the gene matches. The CDR3 sequence is 15 residues long. Written as DNA, the CDR3 is TGTGCCAGCAGTTACGACCACCTAGCGGACAATGAGCAGTTCTTC. The encoded protein is CASSYDHLADNEQFF.

The chain joins TRBV27 to TRBJ2-5; 10 nucleotides match TRBD2. The J call may be incorrect, as the DNA end agrees better with TRBJ2-7. CDR1 is MNHEY, CDR2 SMNVEV, per germline (reference sequence). The CDR3 is made up of 16 amino acids. The CDR3 protein is CASSSPRTSGTYEQYF. The DNA for the CDR3 is TGTGCCAGCAGTTCGCCCCGGACTAGCGGTACCTACGAGCAGTACTTC.

CDR3 region: CASRLAGGRSSEQFF. CDR3 coding DNA: TGTGCCAGCAGACTAGCGGGAGGTAGGTCGAGTGAGCAGTTCTTC. The V and J genes are TRBV11-2 and TRBJ2-1, with 12 nucleotides matching TRBD2. V lost 6 bases and J lost 9; bases outside the gene matches: 9. Germline V lookup: CDR1 SGHAT, CDR2 FQNNGV. This CDR3 is built from 15 residues.

The chain is built from TRBV6-1 and TRBJ1-1, with TRBD1 identical over 7 bases. V was pared by 4 bases and J by 4 bases, with 12 bases of the junction left unmatched. Germline loops: CDR1 MNHNS, CDR2 SASEGT. CDR3 length: 16 residues. CDR3 in DNA: TGTGCCAGCAGTGCCGACAGGGTTGGATCCGGCACTGAAGCTTTCTTT. This encodes CASSADRVGSGTEAFF.